A single sample gave rise to the 30 T cell receptor beta chains below, sequenced in a study of identical twins. TCRdb processed the 5' RACE reads anew with MiXCR; each CDR3 protein has one entry. There are 200,000 to 250,000 distinct CDR3 sequences in the sample; about 10% occur only once, and less than 12% lies in the top ten. The sequencing sample was made of memory T cells sorted from blood. The receptors derive from a man between 45 and 60 years old in good health.

This clonotype was seen repeatedly, ten times or more. The chain carries TRBV14 and TRBJ2-1; the match to TRBD1 covers 8 bases. CDR1 and CDR2 (germline): SGHDN, FVKESK. This CDR3 has 13 residues. V lost 6 bases and J lost 9; bases outside the gene matches: 7. The CDR3 DNA sequence: TGTGCCAGCAGGCGGACAGGGTCAGGTGAGCAGTTCTTC. Encoded protein: CASRRTGSGEQFF.

The rearrangement uses TRBV20-1 and TRBJ1-5, with a possible D match to TRBD1 (5 bases). From germline, CDR1 is DFQATT and CDR2 SNEGSKA (reference sequence). Trimming shortened V by 3 bases and J by 4 bases, and 16 bases separated the two germline ends. This CDR3 is built from 15 residues. The CDR3 DNA follows: TGCAGTGCTAGGTGGGGCAGTGGGTGGAATCAGCCCCAGCATTTT. Translating gives CSARWGSGWNQPQHF.

This clonotype was observed many times. This chain joins TRBV6-5 and TRBJ2-7, with TRBD1 matching over 10 bases. With 2 bases clipped from V and 3 bases from J, the junction kept 4 bases outside the gene matches. CDR3 length: 15 amino acids. Germline CDR1 reads MNHEY; CDR2 reads SVGAGI. The CDR3 here is CASSYDGTGVYEQYF. The CDR3 region has the DNA TGTGCCAGCAGTTACGATGGGACAGGGGTCTACGAGCAGTACTTC.

The gene calls are TRBV28 and TRBJ2-3; 8 bases align to TRBD2. The CDR3 loop spans 18 amino acids. V lost 5 bases and J lost 4; bases outside the gene matches: 17. CDR1 MDHEN and CDR2 SYDVKM come from the germline V gene. CDR3 protein: CASSIGDARGGRADTQYF. The CDR3 DNA sequence: TGTGCCAGCAGTATCGGGGACGCCCGGGGGGGCCGGGCAGATACGCAGTATTTT. Drawing the rest from reference TRBV28 and TRBJ2-3, the complete variable domain is DVKVTQSSRYLVKRTGEKVFLECVQDMDHENMFWYRQDPGLGLRLIYFSYDVKMKEKGDIPEGYSVSREKKERFSLILESASTNQTSMYLCASSIGDARGGRADTQYFGPGTRLTVL.

This clonotype has ten or more counts. The rearrangement links TRBV20-1 to TRBJ2-5, with a weak D call TRBD1 (5 bases). Between the trimmed V and J ends, which lost 3 bases and 5 bases, there was a span of 16 bases. This CDR3 region has 14 residues. CDR1 and CDR2 (germline): DFQATT, SNEGSKA (reference sequence). CDR3 bases: TGCAGTGCTAGGTCCAGGGCTGAGAAGGAGACCCAGTACTTC. It specifies CSARSRAEKETQYF.

The chain links TRBV5-5 to TRBJ1-4, with a weak D call TRBD1 (5 bases). V shed 4 bases and J shed 5 bases, with 15 bases lying between them. CDR3 size: 15 residues. In germline, CDR1 is SGHKS, CDR2 YYEKEE (reference sequence). Here the CDR3 DNA reads TGTGCCAGCAGCCCCGGGACCGCTAGAAATGAAAAACTGTTTTTT. This gives the protein CASSPGTARNEKLFF.

This clonotype turned up a few times. This chain connects TRBV4-2 to TRBJ1-3, with a tentative D call TRBD1 (6 bases). The CDR3 extends over 16 amino acids. V gave up 4 bases and J gave up 0 bases, with 13 bases separating them. CDR1 LGHNA and CDR2 YNFKEQ come from the germline V gene. CDR3 in DNA: TGTGCCAGCAGCCGGGGGGCGGGAGACTCTGGAAACACCATATATTTT. This sequence encodes CASSRGAGDSGNTIYF.

This clonotype showed up many times. The chain joins TRBV28 to TRBJ2-5, with TRBD1 matching over 10 bases. The germline CDR1 and CDR2 sequences are MDHEN and SYDVKM. The ends lost 5 bases at V and 6 bases at J; junction bases unmatched: 15. The CDR3 covers 17 residues. CDR3 sequence reads: CASSLELWDRGDKTQYF. The CDR3, as DNA: TGTGCCAGCAGTCTCGAATTATGGGACAGGGGCGACAAGACCCAGTACTTC.

CDR3 residues: CASSLTDGGYGYTF. As DNA, the CDR3 is TGCGCCAGCAGCTTGACGGACGGAGGCTATGGCTACACCTTC. This sequence joins TRBV5-1 and TRBJ1-2; unclear D gene. CDR1 and CDR2 from the germline V gene are SGHRS and YFSETQ. Trimming left V 1 base short and J 4 bases short, with 11 bases between. The CDR3 has 14 amino acids.

This clonotype was seen a handful of times. CDR3 region: CATSGSRGGYGYTF. In nucleotides, the CDR3 is TGTGCCACCAGTGGATCCAGGGGGGGCTATGGCTACACCTTC. This chain links TRBV24-1 with TRBJ1-2; 7 bases are shared with TRBD1. V lost 5 bases, J lost 4 bases, and 6 bases stayed unmatched. This CDR3 has 14 residues. Germline CDR1 is KGHDR and CDR2 is SFDVKD.

This clonotype was found many times. The chain couples TRBV10-3 to TRBJ1-6, with 9 nucleotides matching TRBD1. This CDR3 has 14 amino acids. CDR1 is ENHRY, CDR2 SYGVKD, per germline. Germline trimming cut 5 bases from V and 10 bases from J; bases unmatched to any gene: 6. CDR3 region: CAISPDRGESPLHF. The CDR3 DNA follows: TGTGCCATCAGTCCGGACAGGGGTGAGTCACCCCTCCACTTT.

This clonotype came up many times. The chain uses TRBV4-3 and TRBJ1-1, with no clear D. This CDR3 spans 19 amino acids. In germline, CDR1 is LGHNA, CDR2 YSLEER. With 2 bases removed from V and 1 base from J, the gap between germline ends came to 23 bases. The CDR3 DNA sequence: TGCGCCAGCAGCCAATGTGTCGCATCGACTGGAGACCAGAACACTGAAGCTTTCTTT. This sequence encodes CASSQCVASTGDQNTEAFF.

This clonotype was seen a handful of times. V is TRBV20-1 and J is TRBJ2-1; D gene ambiguous. Germline values: CDR1 DFQATT, CDR2 SNEGSKA (reference sequence). The CDR3 sequence is 15 residues long. Trimming stripped 6 bases from V and 2 bases from J, with 17 bases between. The CDR3 region has the DNA TGCAGTGCCGCGGCGTGGGGAAGGGCCTACAATGAGCAGTTCTTC. Translated, it gives CSAAAWGRAYNEQFF.

This clonotype was recorded at least ten times. This chain joins TRBV3-1 and TRBJ1-2; D is unresolved. The CDR3 has 13 residues. Germline V gives CDR1 LGHDT, CDR2 YNNKEL (reference sequence). Between the trimmed V and J ends, which lost 2 bases and 8 bases, there was a span of 12 bases. CDR3 in DNA: TGTGCCAGCAGCCAATTCGACTTATCCGGCTACACCTTC. Its translation: CASSQFDLSGYTF.

The chain is built from TRBV7-2 and TRBJ2-7; D is ambiguous. Germline values: CDR1 SGHTA, CDR2 FQGNSA. The CDR3 is 14 amino acids. V shed 0 bases and J shed 0 bases, with 6 bases lying between them. The DNA of the CDR3 is TGTGCCAGCAGCTTAGCAGCACGCTCCTACGAGCAGTACTTC. The encoded protein is CASSLAARSYEQYF.

The V and J genes are TRBV12-3 or TRBV12-4 and TRBJ1-1, with D possibly matching TRBD1 (5 bases). The CDR3 has 15 residues. Trimming removed 3 bases from V and 2 bases from J, with 13 bases in between. CDR3: CASSFRRELNTEAFF. Written as DNA, the CDR3 is TGTGCCAGCAGTTTTCGCAGGGAACTAAACACTGAAGCTTTCTTT.

The chain uses TRBV12-3 or TRBV12-4 and TRBJ2-1; 9 bases are a match to TRBD2. The ends lost 5 bases at V and 0 bases at J; junction bases unmatched: 11. The length of the CDR3 is 18 residues. CDR3 sequence: CASSRRLAGKGSYNEQFF. CDR3 DNA: TGTGCCAGCAGTAGGCGCCTAGCGGGAAAGGGCTCCTACAATGAGCAGTTCTTC.

This clonotype was detected ten times or more. CDR3 in DNA: TGTGCCAGCAGTTCCTCGGCGAGCTCCTATAATTCACCCCTCCACTTT. As protein: CASSSSASSYNSPLHF. This chain uses TRBV27 with TRBJ1-6; D is unclear. The CDR3 sequence is 16 residues long. From germline, CDR1 is MNHEY and CDR2 SMNVEV (reference sequence). The V gene lost 4 bases and the J gene lost 0 bases, with 10 bases spanning the gap.

This clonotype was counted only a few times. The V and J genes are TRBV7-2 and TRBJ1-2; 11 nucleotides match TRBD1. The CDR3 loop spans 14 amino acids. Germline V CDR1 and CDR2: SGHTA, FQGNSA. V lost 2 bases to trimming and J lost 7 bases; unmatched junction nucleotides: 3. The CDR3 sequence is CASSLSGTGGGYTF. In DNA form, the CDR3 reads TGTGCCAGCAGCTTATCCGGGACAGGGGGTGGCTACACCTTC.

V is TRBV7-9 and J is TRBJ2-6; D is ambiguous. V lost 4 bases and J 0 bases, leaving 10 bases between the germline ends. Germline V gene lookup returns CDR1 SEHNR and CDR2 FQNEAQ (reference sequence). This CDR3 has 16 amino acids. The CDR3 loop reads CASSSGRSSGANVLTF. CDR3 coding DNA: TGTGCCAGCAGCTCTGGACGGAGCTCTGGGGCCAACGTCCTGACTTTC.

A single count supports this clonotype. The V and J genes are TRBV12-3 or TRBV12-4 and TRBJ1-5; D might be TRBD1 (5 bases). The CDR3 loop spans 15 amino acids. Deletions cut 5 bases from V and 6 bases from J, with 17 bases between. DNA for the CDR3: TGTGCCAGCAGTGGCCCCGCGGGGGGGGGTCAGCCCCAGCATTTT. This translates into CASSGPAGGGQPQHF.

This rearrangement joins TRBV5-4 to TRBJ2-1, with 7 bases matching TRBD1. The CDR3 is made up of 13 amino acids. Germline CDR1 reads SGHNT; CDR2 reads YYREEE (reference sequence). Unmatched junction bases numbered 7, after V lost 6 bases and J lost 7 bases. As DNA, the CDR3 is TGTGCCAGCAAGAGAACAGGGGATAATGAGCAGTTCTTC. This translates into CASKRTGDNEQFF.

The J gene is TRBJ2-1, the V gene TRBV6-1; 10 bases are a match to TRBD2. CDR3 size: 16 residues. Germline lookup yields CDR1 MNHNS and CDR2 SASEGT. V trimming: 7 bases; J trimming: 10 bases; junction bases outside the gene matches: 16. CDR3 DNA: TGTGCCAGCACCAAGGTGCGGACTAGCGGAATGGGGGAGCAGTTCTTC. This translates into CASTKVRTSGMGEQFF.

A few counts support this clonotype. V usage is TRBV12-3 or TRBV12-4 and J usage is TRBJ2-6; 10 positions match TRBD1. This CDR3 is built from 19 residues. J lost 2 bases, V lost 3 bases, and 10 bases had no gene match. CDR3 DNA sequence: TGTGCCAGCAGTTTTTGGTCGACAGGGGGCGAACCTGGGGCCAACGTCCTGACTTTC. Its translation is CASSFWSTGGEPGANVLTF.

At least ten counts were recorded for this clonotype. The chain couples TRBV28 to TRBJ2-1, with D maybe TRBD2 (5 bases). Germline V gene lookup returns CDR1 MDHEN and CDR2 SYDVKM. The CDR3 length is 15 residues. Trimming cost V 6 bases and J 0 bases, with 12 bases left between them. CDR3 nucleotides: TGTGCCAGCAGCCCCGGTGGACTCTCCTACAATGAGCAGTTCTTC. Amino acids: CASSPGGLSYNEQFF.

The chain joins TRBV7-8 to TRBJ2-2; 7 bases match TRBD2. The CDR3 sequence is 15 residues long. The germline gives CDR1 SGHVS, CDR2 FQNEAQ. After removal of 3 bases from V and 4 bases from J, the junction contained 5 bases not matched to a gene. As DNA, the CDR3 is TGTGCCAGCAGCTTTACGGGGGAGGGCACCGGGGAGCTGTTTTTT. Translation: CASSFTGEGTGELFF.

This clonotype was detected ten times or more. The chain couples TRBV7-6 to TRBJ1-4; D is unclear. The germline V gene encodes CDR1 SGHVS and CDR2 FNYEAQ. V lost 5 bases to trimming and J lost 7 bases, with 17 bases between them. CDR3 length: 15 amino acids. The CDR3 is CASSASGQRSEKLFF. CDR3 bases: TGTGCCAGCAGCGCCTCGGGTCAAAGGAGTGAAAAACTGTTTTTT.

This clonotype was seen more than once but under ten times. The gene calls are TRBV5-1 and TRBJ2-5; D gene uncertain. Trimming pared 4 bases from V and 5 bases from J, leaving 15 bases between. Germline lookup yields CDR1 SGHRS and CDR2 YFSETQ. CDR3 length: 14 residues. The DNA for the CDR3 is TGCGCCAGCAGCGCCAATGATTATTCGGAGACCCAGTACTTC. Protein sequence: CASSANDYSETQYF. Supplemented by reference TRBV5-1 and TRBJ2-5, the full variable domain reads KAGVTQTPRYLIKTRGQQVTLSCSPISGHRSVSWYQQTPGQGLQFLFEYFSETQRNKGNFPGRFSGRQFSNSRSEMNVSTLELGDSALYLCASSANDYSETQYFGPGTRLLVL.

This clonotype has more than one count but fewer than ten. The chain has TRBV20-1 and TRBJ2-7; D unclear. V lost 3 bases and J 3 bases, leaving 9 bases between the germline ends. The germline CDR1 and CDR2 sequences are DFQATT and SNEGSKA (reference sequence). The CDR3 is 12 amino acids. The CDR3 protein is CSASDMLYEQYF. As DNA, the CDR3 is TGCAGTGCTAGTGATATGCTCTACGAGCAGTACTTC.

A note on this clonotype: With a much larger clone just one base away, this may be a read error. Lacking the conserved final phenylalanine or tryptophan, this CDR3 likely reflects a read error. Here the CDR3 DNA reads TGCAGTTTAGGGAATGAAAAACTGTTTATT. This translates into CSLGNEKLFI. This rearrangement joins TRBV20-1 to TRBJ1-4; unclear D gene. The germline V gene encodes CDR1 DFQATT and CDR2 SNEGSKA (reference sequence). The CDR3 sequence is 10 residues long. V was pared by 8 bases and J by 5 bases, with 6 bases between.